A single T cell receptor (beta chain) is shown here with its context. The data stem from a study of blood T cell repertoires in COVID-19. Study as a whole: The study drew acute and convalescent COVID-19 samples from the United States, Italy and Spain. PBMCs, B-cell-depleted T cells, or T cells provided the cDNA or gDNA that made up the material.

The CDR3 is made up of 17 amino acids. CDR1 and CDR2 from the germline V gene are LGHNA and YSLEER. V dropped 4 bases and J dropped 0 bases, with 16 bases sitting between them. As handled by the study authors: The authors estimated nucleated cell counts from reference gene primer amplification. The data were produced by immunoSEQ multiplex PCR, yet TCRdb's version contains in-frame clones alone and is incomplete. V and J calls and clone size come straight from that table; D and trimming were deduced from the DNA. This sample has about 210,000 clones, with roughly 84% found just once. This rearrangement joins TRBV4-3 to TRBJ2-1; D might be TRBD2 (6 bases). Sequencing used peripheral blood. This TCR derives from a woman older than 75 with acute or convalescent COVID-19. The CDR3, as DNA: TGCGCCAGCAGCCGAATACCTAGCGCTAGCTCCTACAATGAGCAGTTCTTC. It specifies CASSRIPSASSYNEQFF.